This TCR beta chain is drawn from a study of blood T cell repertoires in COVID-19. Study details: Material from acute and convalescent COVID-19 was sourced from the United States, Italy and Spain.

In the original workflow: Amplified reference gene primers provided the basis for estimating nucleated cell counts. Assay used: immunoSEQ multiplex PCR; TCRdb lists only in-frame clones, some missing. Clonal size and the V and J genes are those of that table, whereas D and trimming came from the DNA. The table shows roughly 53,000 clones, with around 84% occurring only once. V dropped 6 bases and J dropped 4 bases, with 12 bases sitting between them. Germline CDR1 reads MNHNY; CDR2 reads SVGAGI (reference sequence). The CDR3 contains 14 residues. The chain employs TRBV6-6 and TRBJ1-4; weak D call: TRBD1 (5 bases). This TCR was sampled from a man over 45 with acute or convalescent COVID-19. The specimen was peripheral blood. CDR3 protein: CASRAVGGNEKLFF. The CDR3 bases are TGTGCCAGCAGAGCGGTGGGGGGTAATGAAAAACTGTTTTTT.